One sample yielded the 14 T cell receptor beta chains listed below, sequenced in a study of OX40 agonist ivuxolimab in advanced cancers. The protocol was immunoSEQ multiplex PCR, while the TCRdb copy is restricted to in-frame clones and leaves out a portion. The sample lists about 77,000 clones, over 85% occurring once. The sequencing used CD4+ or CD8+ T cells sorted from blood, collected in a trial of the OX40 agonist ivuxolimab. These receptors were taken from an adult with an advanced solid tumor such as melanoma, head and neck, liver or kidney cancer.

This clone was seen a single time. J is TRBJ2-7 and V is TRBV4-2, with 7 bases aligning to TRBD2. V shed 3 bases and J 2 bases; nucleotides not matched to a gene: 4. CDR3 length: 14 amino acids. The germline V gene encodes CDR1 LGHNA and CDR2 YNFKEQ. CDR3 coding DNA: TGTGCCAGCAGCCACAGCGGGACCACCTACGAGCAGTACTTC. Residues: CASSHSGTTYEQYF.

The chain is built from TRBV12-5 and TRBJ2-1; TRBD2 aligns across 7 bases. The CDR3 contains 11 residues. Per germline, CDR1 LGHNT and CDR2 FRNRAP. The CDR3 loop reads CASTGGVEQFF. The CDR3 DNA follows: TGTGCAAGTACGGGAGGCGTTGAGCAGTTCTTC.

The chain has TRBV28 and TRBJ1-5; D ambiguous. Germline CDR1 MDHEN, CDR2 SYDVKM. The CDR3 loop spans 13 amino acids. V was shortened by 0 bases and J by 3 bases, with 3 bases between the two germline ends. The CDR3 sequence is CASSLWPNQPQHF. The CDR3 DNA reads TGTGCCAGCAGTTTATGGCCCAATCAGCCCCAGCATTTT.

This sequence joins TRBV6-5 and TRBJ2-3; TRBD2 might be the D (5 bases). Per germline, CDR1 MNHEY and CDR2 SVGAGI. V lost 8 bases and J lost 5, with 8 bases in between. CDR3 size: 11 residues. The CDR3 protein is CASATRDTQYF. CDR3 DNA: TGTGCCAGCGCAACTAGAGATACGCAGTATTTT.

The chain employs TRBV11-2 and TRBJ1-2; D not certain. The CDR3 runs 13 residues. Trimming removed 5 bases at V and 2 bases at J, with 9 bases between. Germline V gene lookup returns CDR1 SGHAT and CDR2 FQNNGV. CDR3 in amino acids: CASSASPNYGYTF. CDR3 sequence (DNA): TGTGCCAGCAGCGCGTCTCCGAACTATGGCTACACCTTC.

This chain uses TRBV5-1 with TRBJ1-1, with D tentatively TRBD1 (5 bases). With 1 base removed from V and 4 bases from J, the gap between germline ends came to 20 bases. The CDR3 runs 17 residues. CDR1 and CDR2 from the germline V gene are SGHRS and YFSETQ. The CDR3 region is CASSLLVQGGVSTEAFF. Here the CDR3 DNA reads TGCGCCAGCAGCTTGTTGGTCCAGGGAGGTGTAAGCACTGAAGCTTTCTTT.

The J gene is TRBJ1-2, the V gene TRBV5-8; no firm D call. Germline values: CDR1 SGHTS, CDR2 YDEGEE. V lost 0 bases to trimming and J lost 7 bases, with 4 bases between them. The CDR3 length is 11 residues. The CDR3 nucleotides are TGTGCCAGCAGCTTGGCCGGTGGCTACACCTTC. Protein: CASSLAGGYTF.

The J gene is TRBJ2-1, the V gene TRBV27; the match to TRBD2 covers 9 bases. V lost 5 bases to trimming and J lost 1 base; unmatched junction nucleotides: 6. The CDR3 covers 16 residues. CDR1 is MNHEY, CDR2 SMNVEV, per germline (reference sequence). The CDR3 loop reads CASSPYSGRSYNEQFF. DNA of the CDR3: TGTGCCAGCAGTCCCTATAGCGGGAGATCCTACAATGAGCAGTTCTTC.

The rearrangement joins TRBV5-1 to TRBJ2-7; 13 positions agree with TRBD2. The CDR3 extends over 16 amino acids. The V segment lost 4 bases and the J segment 4 bases; nucleotides outside the gene matches: 8. Germline V CDR1 and CDR2: SGHRS, YFSETQ. The CDR3 here is CASSLTGTSGAYEQYF. The CDR3 nucleotides read TGCGCCAGCAGCCTCACCGGGACTAGCGGGGCTTACGAGCAGTACTTC.

This rearrangement joins TRBV7-6 to TRBJ2-2; D unresolved. The V gene lost 9 bases and the J gene lost 2 bases, with 16 bases spanning the gap. CDR3 length equals 15 residues. Germline CDR1 is SGHVS and CDR2 is FNYEAQ. CDR3: CASSPNSRNTGELFF. For the CDR3, the DNA is TGTGCCAGTTCCCCCAACAGCCGAAACACCGGGGAGCTGTTTTTT.

The chain links TRBV10-3 to TRBJ2-5; D might be TRBD1 (6 bases). The CDR3 totals 15 residues. Trimming removed 9 bases at V and 5 bases at J, with 22 bases between. CDR1 and CDR2 from the germline V gene are ENHRY and SYGVKD. The CDR3 sequence is CAISRDTDPGETQYF. The DNA for the CDR3 is TGTGCCATATCCCGGGACACCGATCCGGGGGAGACCCAGTACTTC.

V is TRBV12-5 and J is TRBJ1-5; 8 nucleotides align to TRBD1. Germline V CDR1 and CDR2: LGHNT, FRNRAP. The CDR3 totals 15 residues. Germline trimming cut 6 bases from V and 0 bases from J; bases unmatched to any gene: 4. CDR3 nucleotide sequence: TGTGCTAGTGGCCAGACAGGGGATAGCAATCAGCCCCAGCATTTT. This codes for CASGQTGDSNQPQHF.

The chain combines TRBV5-1 with TRBJ2-1; tentatively, D is TRBD1 (6 bases). V lost 3 bases, J lost 3 bases, and 10 bases lay in between. The germline CDR1 and CDR2 sequences are SGHRS and YFSETQ. This CDR3 is built from 14 residues. CDR3 protein: CASSYLQGYNEQFF. The CDR3 DNA is TGCGCCAGCAGCTATCTACAGGGCTACAATGAGCAGTTCTTC.

This chain connects TRBV30 to TRBJ1-1; D gene uncertain. The CDR3 has 13 amino acids. Germline V gene data show CDR1 as GTSNPN and CDR2 as SVGIG (reference sequence). Trimming removed 2 bases at V and 2 bases at J, with 9 bases between. This CDR3 reads CAWSSRINTEAFF. CDR3 nucleotides: TGTGCCTGGAGTTCACGGATAAACACTGAAGCTTTCTTT. The full variable domain, completed using reference TRBV30 and TRBJ1-1, is SQTIHQWPATLVQPVGSPLSLECTVEGTSNPNLYWYRQAAGRGLQLLFYSVGIGQISSEVPQNLSASRPQDRQFILSSKKLLLSDSGFYLCAWSSRINTEAFFGQGTRLTVV.